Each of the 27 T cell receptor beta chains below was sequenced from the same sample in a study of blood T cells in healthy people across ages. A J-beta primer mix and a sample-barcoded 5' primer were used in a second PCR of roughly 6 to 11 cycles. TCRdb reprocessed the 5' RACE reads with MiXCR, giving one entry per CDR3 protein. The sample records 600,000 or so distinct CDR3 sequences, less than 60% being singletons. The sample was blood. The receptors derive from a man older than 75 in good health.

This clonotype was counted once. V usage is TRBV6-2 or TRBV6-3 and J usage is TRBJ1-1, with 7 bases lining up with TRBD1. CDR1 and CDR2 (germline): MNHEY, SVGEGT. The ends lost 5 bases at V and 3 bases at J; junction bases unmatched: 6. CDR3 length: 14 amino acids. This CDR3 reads CASSKDDRDTEAFF. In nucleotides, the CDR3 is TGTGCCAGCAGTAAAGACGACAGGGACACTGAAGCTTTCTTT.

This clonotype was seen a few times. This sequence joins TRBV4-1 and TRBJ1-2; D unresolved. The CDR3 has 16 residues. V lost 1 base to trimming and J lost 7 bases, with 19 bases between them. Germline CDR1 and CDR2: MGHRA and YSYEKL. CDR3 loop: CASSQGQRVPESGYTF. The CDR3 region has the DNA TGCGCCAGCAGCCAAGGACAAAGGGTACCCGAGTCTGGCTACACCTTC.

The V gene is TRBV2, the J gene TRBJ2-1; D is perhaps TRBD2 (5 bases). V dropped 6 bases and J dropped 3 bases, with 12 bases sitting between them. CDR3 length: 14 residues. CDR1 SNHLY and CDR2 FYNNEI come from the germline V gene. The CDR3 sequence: CASSDTRGYNEQFF. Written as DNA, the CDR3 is TGTGCCAGCAGCGATACCCGGGGCTACAATGAGCAGTTCTTC.

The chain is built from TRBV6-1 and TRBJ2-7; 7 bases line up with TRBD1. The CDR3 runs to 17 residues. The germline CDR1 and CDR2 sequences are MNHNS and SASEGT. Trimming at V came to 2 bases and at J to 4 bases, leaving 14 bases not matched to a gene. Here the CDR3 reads CASSEQLPGTAMYEQYF. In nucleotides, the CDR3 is TGTGCCAGCAGTGAACAGCTCCCCGGGACAGCAATGTACGAGCAGTACTTC.

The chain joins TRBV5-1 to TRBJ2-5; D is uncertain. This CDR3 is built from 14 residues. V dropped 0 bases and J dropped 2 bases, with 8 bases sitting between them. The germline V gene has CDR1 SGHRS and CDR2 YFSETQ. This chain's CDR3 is CASSLDTVQETQYF. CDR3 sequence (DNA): TGCGCCAGCAGCTTGGATACGGTACAAGAGACCCAGTACTTC.

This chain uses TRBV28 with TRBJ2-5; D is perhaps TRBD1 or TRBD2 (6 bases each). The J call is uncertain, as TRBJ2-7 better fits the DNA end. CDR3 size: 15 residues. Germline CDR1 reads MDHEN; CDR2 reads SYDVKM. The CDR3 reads CASSPQGGLVYEQYF. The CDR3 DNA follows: TGTGCCAGCAGCCCTCAAGGGGGACTGGTCTACGAGCAGTACTTC.

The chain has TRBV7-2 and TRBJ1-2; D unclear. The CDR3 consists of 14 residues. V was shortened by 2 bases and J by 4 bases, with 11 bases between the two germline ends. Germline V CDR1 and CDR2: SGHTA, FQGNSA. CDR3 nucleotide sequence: TGTGCCAGCAGCTTATTGCGGACCACCTATGGCTACACCTTC. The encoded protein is CASSLLRTTYGYTF.

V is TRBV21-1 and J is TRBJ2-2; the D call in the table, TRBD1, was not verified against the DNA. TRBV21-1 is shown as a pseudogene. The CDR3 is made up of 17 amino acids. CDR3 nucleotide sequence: TGTGCCAGCAGCGCAAGTGTCGGGACAGGGGTCACCGGGGAGCTGTTTTTT. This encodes CASSASVGTGVTGELFF.

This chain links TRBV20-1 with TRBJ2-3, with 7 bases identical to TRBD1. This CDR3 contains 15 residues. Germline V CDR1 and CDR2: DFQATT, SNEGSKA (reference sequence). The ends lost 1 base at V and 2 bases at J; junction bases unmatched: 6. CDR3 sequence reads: CSARALGQNTDTQYF. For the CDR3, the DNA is TGCAGTGCTAGAGCACTGGGACAGAACACAGATACGCAGTATTTT.

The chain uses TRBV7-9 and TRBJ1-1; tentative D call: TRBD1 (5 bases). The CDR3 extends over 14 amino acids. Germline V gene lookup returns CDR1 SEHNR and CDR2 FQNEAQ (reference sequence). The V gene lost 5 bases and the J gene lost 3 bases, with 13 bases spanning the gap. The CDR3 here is CASSQGRLDTEAFF. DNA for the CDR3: TGTGCCAGCAGCCAGGGTAGACTTGACACTGAAGCTTTCTTT.

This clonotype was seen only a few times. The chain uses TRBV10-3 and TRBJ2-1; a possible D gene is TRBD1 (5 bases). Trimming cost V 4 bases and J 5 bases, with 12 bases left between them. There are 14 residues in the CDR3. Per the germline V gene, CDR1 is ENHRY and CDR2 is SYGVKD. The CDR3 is CAISGGMDNNEQFF. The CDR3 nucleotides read TGTGCCATCAGTGGGGGCATGGATAACAATGAGCAGTTCTTC.

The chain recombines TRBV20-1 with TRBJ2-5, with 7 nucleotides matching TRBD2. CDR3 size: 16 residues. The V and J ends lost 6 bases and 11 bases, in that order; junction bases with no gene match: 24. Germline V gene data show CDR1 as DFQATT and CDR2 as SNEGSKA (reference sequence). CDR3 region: CSAASSEKAGVDEQYF. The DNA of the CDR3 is TGCAGTGCAGCCTCTAGCGAGAAGGCGGGAGTTGATGAGCAGTACTTC.

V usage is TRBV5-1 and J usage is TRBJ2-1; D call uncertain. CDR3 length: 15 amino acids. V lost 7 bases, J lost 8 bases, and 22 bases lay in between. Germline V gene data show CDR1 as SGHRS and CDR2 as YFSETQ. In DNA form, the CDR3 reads TGCGCCAGCGCCGTCCAAATCGCTGGCCGCCATGAGCAGTTCTTC. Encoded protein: CASAVQIAGRHEQFF.

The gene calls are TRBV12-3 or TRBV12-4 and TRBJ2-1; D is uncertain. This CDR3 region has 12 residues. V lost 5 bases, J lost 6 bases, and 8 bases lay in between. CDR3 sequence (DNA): TGTGCCAGCAGTCCGAGTCGCAATGAGCAGTTCTTC. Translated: CASSPSRNEQFF.

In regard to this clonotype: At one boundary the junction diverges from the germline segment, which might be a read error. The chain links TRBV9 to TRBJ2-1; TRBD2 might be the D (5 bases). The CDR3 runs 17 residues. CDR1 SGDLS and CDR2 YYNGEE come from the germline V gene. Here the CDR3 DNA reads TGTGCCAGCAGCGCGTTCTCCCCGGGGAGCTCCCACAATGAGCAGTTCTTC. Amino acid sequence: CASSAFSPGSSHNEQFF.

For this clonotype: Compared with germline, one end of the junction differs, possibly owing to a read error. The chain's CDR3 is CASSSLAGVFGTGELFF. Written as DNA, the CDR3 is TGTGCCTCCAGCAGCCTAGCGGGAGTTTTCGGCACCGGGGAGCTGTTTTTT. V and J are TRBV15 and TRBJ2-2; 10 nucleotides line up with TRBD2. CDR3 size: 17 residues. Germline V lookup: CDR1 LNHNV, CDR2 YYDKDF (reference sequence).

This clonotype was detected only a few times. As DNA, the CDR3 is TGCAGTGCTGCCCCTCCCCCCGGTACGCAGTATTTT. This codes for CSAAPPPGTQYF. The chain links TRBV20-1 to TRBJ2-3, with D unresolved. This CDR3 comprises 12 residues. The V gene's germline CDR1 is DFQATT and CDR2 SNEGSKA (reference sequence). V lost 5 bases, J lost 8 bases, and 14 bases lay in between.

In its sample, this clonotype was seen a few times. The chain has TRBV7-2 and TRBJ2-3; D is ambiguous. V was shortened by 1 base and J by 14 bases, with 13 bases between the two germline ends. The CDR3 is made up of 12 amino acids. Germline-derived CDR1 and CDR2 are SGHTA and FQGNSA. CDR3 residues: CASSLDGPPPYF. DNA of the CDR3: TGTGCCAGCAGCTTAGATGGGCCTCCACCGTATTTT.

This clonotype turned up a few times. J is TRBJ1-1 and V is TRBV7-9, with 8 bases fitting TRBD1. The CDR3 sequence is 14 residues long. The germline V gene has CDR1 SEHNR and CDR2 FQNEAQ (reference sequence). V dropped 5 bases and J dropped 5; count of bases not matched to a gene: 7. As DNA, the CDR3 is TGTGCCAGCAGCGTCCAGGGGGCGCGTACTGAAGCTTTCTTT. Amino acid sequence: CASSVQGARTEAFF. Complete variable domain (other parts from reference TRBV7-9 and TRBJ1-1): DTGVSQNPRHKITKRGQNVTFRCDPISEHNRLYWYRQTLGQGPEFLTYFQNEAQLEKSRLLSDRFSAERPKGSFSTLEIQRTEQGDSAMYLCASSVQGARTEAFFGQGTRLTVV.

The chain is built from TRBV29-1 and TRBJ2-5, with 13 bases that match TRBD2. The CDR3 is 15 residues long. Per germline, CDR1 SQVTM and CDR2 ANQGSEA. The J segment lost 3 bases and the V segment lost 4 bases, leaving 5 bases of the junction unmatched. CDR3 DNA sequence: TGCAGCGTTGCTCTAGGGACTAGCGGGGAAGAGACCCAGTACTTC. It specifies CSVALGTSGEETQYF.

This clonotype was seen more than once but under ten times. The CDR3, as DNA: TGCAGTGCTAGGGGGATCACAGATACGCAGTATTTT. It yields the protein CSARGITDTQYF. The rearrangement joins TRBV20-1 to TRBJ2-3; D gene unclear. Germline CDR1 DFQATT, CDR2 SNEGSKA (reference sequence). This CDR3 contains 12 residues. V was shortened by 3 bases and J by 2 bases, with 6 bases between the two germline ends.

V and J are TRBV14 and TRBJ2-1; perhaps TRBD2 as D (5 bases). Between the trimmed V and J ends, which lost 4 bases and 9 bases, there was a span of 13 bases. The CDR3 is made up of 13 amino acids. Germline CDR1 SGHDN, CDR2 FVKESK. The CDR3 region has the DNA TGTGCCAGCAGCCGAGGGTTTCTGGTTGAGCAGTTCTTC. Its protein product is CASSRGFLVEQFF.

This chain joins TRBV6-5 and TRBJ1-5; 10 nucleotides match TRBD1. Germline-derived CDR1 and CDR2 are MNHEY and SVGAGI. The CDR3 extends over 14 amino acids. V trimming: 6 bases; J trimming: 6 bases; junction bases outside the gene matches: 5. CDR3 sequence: CASSWDRGGQPQHF. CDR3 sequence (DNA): TGTGCCAGCAGCTGGGACAGGGGAGGTCAGCCCCAGCATTTT.

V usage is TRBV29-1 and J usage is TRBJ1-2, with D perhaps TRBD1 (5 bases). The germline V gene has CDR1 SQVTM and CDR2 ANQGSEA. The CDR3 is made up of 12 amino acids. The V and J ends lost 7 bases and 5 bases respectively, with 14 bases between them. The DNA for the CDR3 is TGCAGCGCACAGACTAGGGGATATGGCTACACCTTC. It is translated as CSAQTRGYGYTF.

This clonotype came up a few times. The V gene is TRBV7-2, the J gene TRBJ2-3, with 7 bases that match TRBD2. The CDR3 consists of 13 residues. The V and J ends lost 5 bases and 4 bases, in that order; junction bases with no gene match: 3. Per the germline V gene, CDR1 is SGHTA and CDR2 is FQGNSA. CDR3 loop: CASSGGGADTQYF. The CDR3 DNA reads TGTGCCAGCAGCGGGGGGGGGGCAGATACGCAGTATTTT. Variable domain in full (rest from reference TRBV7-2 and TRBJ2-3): GAGVSQSPSNKVTEKGKDVELRCDPISGHTALYWYRQSLGQGLEFLIYFQGNSAPDKSGLPSDRFSAERTGGSVSTLTIQRTQQEDSAVYLCASSGGGADTQYFGPGTRLTVL.

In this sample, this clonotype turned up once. The CDR3 region has the DNA TGTGCCACCAGTGACCCGGGACTACATAAAGAGACCCAGTACTTC. It is translated as CATSDPGLHKETQYF. The chain combines TRBV24-1 with TRBJ2-5; 7 positions match TRBD2. This CDR3 is built from 15 residues. The germline CDR1 and CDR2 sequences are KGHDR and SFDVKD. The ends lost 4 bases at V and 3 bases at J; junction bases unmatched: 7.

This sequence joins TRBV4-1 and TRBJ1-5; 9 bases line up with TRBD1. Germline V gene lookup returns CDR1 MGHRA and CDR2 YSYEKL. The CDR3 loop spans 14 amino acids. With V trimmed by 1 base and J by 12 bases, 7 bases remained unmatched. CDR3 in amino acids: CASSQGGTGTFQHF. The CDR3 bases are TGCGCCAGCAGCCAAGGGGGGACAGGGACGTTCCAGCATTTT.